This T cell receptor (beta chain) came from a study of OX40 agonist ivuxolimab in advanced cancers. Study details: People who had prior anti-PD-1, anti-PD-L1 or anti-CTLA-4 therapy could take part, and around 43% had some.

Profiled with immunoSEQ multiplex PCR; TCRdb holds only in-frame clones, not every one. The sample holds some 30,000 clones, roughly 91% seen once. J gave up 0 bases and V 5 bases, and 10 bases lay outside the gene matches. Germline V gives CDR1 SEHNR, CDR2 FQNEAQ (reference sequence). The CDR3 has 17 amino acids. The V gene is TRBV7-9, the J gene TRBJ2-3; TRBD2 aligns across 8 bases. This receptor was obtained from an adult with an advanced solid tumor such as melanoma, head and neck, liver or kidney cancer. The sample consisted of CD4+ or CD8+ T cells sorted from blood, taken in a trial of the OX40 agonist ivuxolimab. The CDR3 region has the DNA TGTGCCAGCAGCCTACCACTCGGGGGGGGAAGCACAGATACGCAGTATTTT. As protein: CASSLPLGGGSTDTQYF.